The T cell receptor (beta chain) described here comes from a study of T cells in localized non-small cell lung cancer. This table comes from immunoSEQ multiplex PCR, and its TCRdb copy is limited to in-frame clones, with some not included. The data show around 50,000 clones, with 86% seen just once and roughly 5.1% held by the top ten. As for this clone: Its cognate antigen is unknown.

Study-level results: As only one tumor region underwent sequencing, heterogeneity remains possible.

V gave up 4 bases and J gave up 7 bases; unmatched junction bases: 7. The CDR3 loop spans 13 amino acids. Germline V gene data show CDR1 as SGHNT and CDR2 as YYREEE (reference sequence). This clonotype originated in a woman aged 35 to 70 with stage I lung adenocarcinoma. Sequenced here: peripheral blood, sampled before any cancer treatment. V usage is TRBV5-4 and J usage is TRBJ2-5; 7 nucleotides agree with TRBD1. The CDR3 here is CASSHQGVGTQYF. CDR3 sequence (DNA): TGTGCCAGCAGCCATCAGGGGGTGGGGACCCAGTACTTC. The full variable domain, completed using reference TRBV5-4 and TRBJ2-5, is ETGVTQSPTHLIKTRGQQVTLRCSSQSGHNTVSWYQQALGQGPQFIFQYYREEENGRGNFPPRFSGLQFPNYSSELNVNALELDDSALYLCASSHQGVGTQYFGPGTRLLVL.